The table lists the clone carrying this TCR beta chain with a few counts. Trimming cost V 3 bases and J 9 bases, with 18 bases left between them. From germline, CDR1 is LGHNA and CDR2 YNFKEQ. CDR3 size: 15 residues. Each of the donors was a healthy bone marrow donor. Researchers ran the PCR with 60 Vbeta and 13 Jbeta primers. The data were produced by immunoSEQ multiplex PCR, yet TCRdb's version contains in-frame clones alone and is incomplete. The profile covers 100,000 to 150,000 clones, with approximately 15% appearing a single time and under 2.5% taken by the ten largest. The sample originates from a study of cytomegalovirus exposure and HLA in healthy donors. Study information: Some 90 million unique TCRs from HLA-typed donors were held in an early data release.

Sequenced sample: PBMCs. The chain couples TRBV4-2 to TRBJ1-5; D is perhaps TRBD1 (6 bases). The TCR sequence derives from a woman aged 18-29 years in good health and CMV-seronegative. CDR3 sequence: CASSQNAGGPRPQHF. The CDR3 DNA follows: TGTGCCAGCAGCCAGAATGCGGGGGGCCCAAGGCCCCAGCATTTT.